This T cell receptor (beta chain) was found in a study of blood T cells in healthy people across ages. It was with a sample-barcoded 5' primer and a J-beta primer mix that a second PCR of roughly 7 to 12 cycles was run. MiXCR, run by TCRdb on the 5' RACE reads, gives a single entry per CDR3 protein. The table has approximately 770,000 distinct CDR3 sequences, 58% seen once; the top ten hold approximately 21%. Isolation yielded PBMCs, at least 7 million per sample, in every case. Germline CDR1 SGHTS, CDR2 YDEGEE. Trimming stripped 4 bases from V and 5 bases from J, with 21 bases between. This CDR3 contains 17 residues.

The sequence was obtained from a man aged 25 to 40 in good health. Sequences were obtained from blood. V gene TRBV5-8 combines with J gene TRBJ1-4; D not resolved. CDR3 in DNA: TGTGCCAGCAGCCGTTACCGTCAACGTGGCCGAAATGAAAAACTGTTTTTT. Translated, it gives CASSRYRQRGRNEKLFF.